This T cell receptor (beta chain) was obtained from a study of blood T cell repertoires in COVID-19. This clone was recorded only once. Trimming shortened V by 4 bases and J by 0 bases, and 13 bases separated the two germline ends. The CDR3 length is 15 residues. Germline V gives CDR1 SGHNT, CDR2 YYREEE (reference sequence). Original processing methods: For nucleated cells, counts were estimated from reference gene primer amplification. The table came from immunoSEQ multiplex PCR; TCRdb's copy has only in-frame clones and leaves some out. D and trimming were read from the DNA, whereas the V and J calls and clone size are those reported in that table. The top ten clones hold roughly 8.9% of a sample with some 150,000 clones, 77% of them seen once.

This TCR derives from a woman aged 50 to 60 with active or convalescent COVID-19. Material for sequencing was peripheral blood. This chain joins TRBV5-4 and TRBJ2-5; D is possibly TRBD1 (6 bases). CDR3 sequence (DNA): TGTGCCAGCAGCCGAGCACAGGGTGACCAAGAGACCCAGTACTTC. Translation: CASSRAQGDQETQYF.